This TCR beta chain appears in the sequencing data of a study of T-cell reconstitution after alpha-beta-depleted transplantation in children. Study observations and caveats: After transplant, high TCRbeta diversity at day 60 in some patients arose from surviving recipient T cells and thymic progenitors. Most T-cell counts and diversity one year after the transplant came from T cells that were newly produced. Reportedly, alpha-beta T cells present about two months post-transplant originated from several hundred expanded clones of graft origin.

As regards this clonotype: Its antigen is as yet unknown.

Using unique molecular identifiers, the investigators prepared the TCRbeta library. From the PCR reads, TCRdb called clonotypes with MiXCR, one entry per CDR3 protein. The sample has approximately 1,000,000 distinct CDR3 sequences, about 26% seen once; the top ten hold approximately 30%. Trimming took 4 bases from V and 5 from J, leaving 15 bases between them. CDR1 is SGHRS and CDR2 is YFSETQ in the germline V gene. This CDR3 spans 14 amino acids. The rearrangement uses TRBV5-1 and TRBJ1-1; possible D gene TRBD1, 6 bases. The specimen was PBMCs, mostly from graft donor cells, collected 360 days after TCRalphabeta/CD19-depleted stem cell transplant. This clonotype originated in a boy under two years old who had a stem cell transplant for SCID, so the T cells may come from the graft donor. CDR3 loop: CASSQGDIGTEAFF. The CDR3 nucleotides read TGCGCCAGCAGCCAAGGGGACATCGGGACTGAAGCTTTCTTT.